Detailed here is one T cell receptor (beta chain). The antigen is undetermined. The data stem from a study of cytomegalovirus exposure and HLA in healthy donors. Overall study results and limits: Cytomegalovirus status, reportedly, was diagnosed with high specificity and sensitivity by the classifier. Many donors carried some public TCRs, although rarity characterized most TCR sequences.

The PCR employed 60 Vbeta primers together with 13 Jbeta primers. Sequenced by immunoSEQ multiplex PCR; TCRdb stores in-frame clones only, minus some. The data show 50,000 or so clones, roughly 84% seen once. The sample consisted of PBMCs. This receptor was obtained from a woman aged 18-29 years in good health and CMV-seronegative.

The CDR3 DNA sequence: TGTGCCACCAGCATCCGGGACGGGGGATACGAGCAGTACTTC. Translation: CATSIRDGGYEQYF. This chain links TRBV15 with TRBJ2-7; D is possibly TRBD2 (6 bases). CDR1 is LNHNV and CDR2 is YYDKDF in the germline V gene (reference sequence). The CDR3 length is 14 residues. V gave up 4 bases and J gave up 4 bases, with 14 bases separating them.